This entry is about one T cell receptor (beta chain). The antigen is not known. Samples each had at least 5.5 micrograms of total RNA extracted. This sample was taken from a study of blood T cells in healthy people across ages. General study points: Measured against age, TCR beta diversity per million T cells decreased in a roughly linear manner. Estimates drawn from one million T cells were deemed to understate diversity.

CDR3 length equals 16 residues. Trimming pared 4 bases from V and 2 bases from J, leaving 15 bases between. Germline V gives CDR1 MNHEY, CDR2 SVGEGT. Together with a sample-barcoded 5' primer, a J-beta primer mix was included in a second PCR lasting 7 to 11 cycles. Each cDNA was tagged by a template-switch adaptor containing 12 random nucleotides. Each CDR3 protein gets one entry after TCRdb re-called the 5' RACE reads with MiXCR. The profile shows roughly 700,000 distinct CDR3 sequences, about 34% of them singletons. This clonotype was obtained from a woman of 80 years or more in good health. The sequenced sample consisted of blood. V gene TRBV6-2 or TRBV6-3 combines with J gene TRBJ1-5, with D unresolved. In nucleotides, the CDR3 is TGTGCCAGCAGTTCACAGACCACCTTCGGCAATCAGCCCCAGCATTTT. Translated: CASSSQTTFGNQPQHF.